The present TCR beta chain was sequenced within a study of early T cells in non-severe SARS-CoV-2 infection. Overall study: The input, bulk RNA from unsorted whole blood, was sequenced, and chains were unpaired. Findings and caveats of the study: Database matching using VDJdb favored anti-spike CD8 responses, with private and CD4 specificities left missing.

CDR1 is SGHAT, CDR2 FQNNGV, per germline. V dropped 1 base and J dropped 1 base, with 5 bases sitting between them. The CDR3 extends over 13 amino acids. About this clonotype itself: What it recognizes is unknown.

Tagging with unique molecular identifiers was applied to individual cDNA molecules. TCRdb recomputed calls from the 5' RACE reads with MiXCR, one row per CDR3 protein. Seen here are some 29,000 distinct CDR3 sequences, roughly 4.7% observed once, and the top ten hold 5.5% to 7.5%. Input material: whole blood. The chain has TRBV11-2 and TRBJ2-7; D remains unclear. The sequence came from an adult who was a healthcare worker with PCR-confirmed SARS-CoV-2 infection or an uninfected control (not recorded which). Here the CDR3 reads CASSLGRSYEQYF. Written as DNA, the CDR3 is TGTGCCAGCAGCTTAGGAAGATCCTACGAGCAGTACTTC.